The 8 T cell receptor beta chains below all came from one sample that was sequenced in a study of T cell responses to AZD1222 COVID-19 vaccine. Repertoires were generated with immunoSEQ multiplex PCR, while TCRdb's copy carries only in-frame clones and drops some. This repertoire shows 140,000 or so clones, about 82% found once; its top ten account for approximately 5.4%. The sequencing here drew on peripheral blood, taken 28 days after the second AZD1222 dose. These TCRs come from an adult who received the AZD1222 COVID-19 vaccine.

CDR3 in amino acids: CASTPVRESNQPQHF. The CDR3 DNA is TGTGCCAGTACCCCCGTCAGGGAAAGCAATCAGCCCCAGCATTTT. The rearrangement links TRBV19 to TRBJ1-5, with a possible D match to TRBD1 (5 bases). In germline, CDR1 is LNHDA, CDR2 SQIVND (reference sequence). This CDR3 spans 15 amino acids. V was pared by 7 bases and J by 1 base, with 14 bases between.

The CDR3 DNA follows: TGTGCCAGCAGTTTAATTGAGCAGTTCTTC. Protein product: CASSLIEQFF. The chain combines TRBV12-3 or TRBV12-4 with TRBJ2-1; D is unclear. Trimming cost V 2 bases and J 9 bases, with 2 bases left between them. The CDR3 contains 10 residues.

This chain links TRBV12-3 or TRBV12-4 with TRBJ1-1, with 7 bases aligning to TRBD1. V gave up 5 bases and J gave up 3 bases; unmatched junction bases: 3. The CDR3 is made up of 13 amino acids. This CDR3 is CASSIDRDTEAFF. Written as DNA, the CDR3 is TGTGCCAGCAGTATCGACAGGGACACTGAAGCTTTCTTT.

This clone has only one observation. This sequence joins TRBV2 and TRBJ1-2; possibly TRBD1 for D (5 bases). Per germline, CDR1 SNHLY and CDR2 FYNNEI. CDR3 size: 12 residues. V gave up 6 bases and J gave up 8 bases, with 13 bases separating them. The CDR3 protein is CASRVSGWGYTF. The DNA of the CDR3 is TGTGCCAGCAGAGTCTCAGGGTGGGGCTACACCTTC.

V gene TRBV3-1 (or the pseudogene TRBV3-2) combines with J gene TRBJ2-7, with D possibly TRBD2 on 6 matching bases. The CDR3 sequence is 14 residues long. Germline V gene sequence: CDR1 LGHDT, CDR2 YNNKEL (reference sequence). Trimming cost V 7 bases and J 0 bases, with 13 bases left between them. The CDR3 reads CASTRAGISYEQYF. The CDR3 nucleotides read TGTGCCAGCACCCGAGCGGGCATCTCCTACGAGCAGTACTTC.

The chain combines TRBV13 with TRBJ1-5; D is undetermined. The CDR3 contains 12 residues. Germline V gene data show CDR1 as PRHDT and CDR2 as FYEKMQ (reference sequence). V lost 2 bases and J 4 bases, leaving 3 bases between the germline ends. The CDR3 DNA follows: TGTGCCAGCAGCTTACAGAATCAGCCCCAGCATTTT. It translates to CASSLQNQPQHF.

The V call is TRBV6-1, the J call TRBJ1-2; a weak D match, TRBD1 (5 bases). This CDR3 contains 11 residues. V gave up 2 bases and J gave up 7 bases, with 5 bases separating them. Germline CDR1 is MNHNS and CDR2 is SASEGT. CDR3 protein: CASSERGGYTF. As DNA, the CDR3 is TGTGCCAGCAGTGAAAGGGGTGGCTACACCTTC.

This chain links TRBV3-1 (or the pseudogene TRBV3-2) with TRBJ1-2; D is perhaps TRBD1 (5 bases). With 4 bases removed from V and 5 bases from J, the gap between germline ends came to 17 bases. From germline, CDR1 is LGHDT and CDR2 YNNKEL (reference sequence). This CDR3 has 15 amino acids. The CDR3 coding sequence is TGTGCCAGCAGCCCTTTTCCCGGGACTGATTATGGCTACACCTTC. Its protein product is CASSPFPGTDYGYTF.